One and the same sample provided the 8 T cell receptor beta chains below, sequenced in a study of shared clonotypes between healthy human individuals. Clones were sequenced by immunoSEQ multiplex PCR, and TCRdb holds only the in-frame ones, with some missing. In the table there are 2.3 million or so clones, approximately 93% of which are singletons. The sequenced sample was naive CD4+ T cells from PBMCs. The subset was: CD45RA+ positively selected. These receptors came from a man aged 18 to 30 in good health. Some clones in this sample may be carry-over from other donors' samples.

This chain joins TRBV20-1 and TRBJ1-2; weak D call: TRBD1 (5 bases). Germline V lookup: CDR1 DFQATT, CDR2 SNEGSKA (reference sequence). This CDR3 spans 10 amino acids. The CDR3 nucleotides are TGCAGATGGGGACGGGACGGGGAAACCTTC. Amino acids: CRWGRDGETF.

This rearrangement joins TRBV29-1 to TRBJ2-1; D not resolved. The CDR3 covers 12 residues. Germline V CDR1 and CDR2: SQVTM, ANQGSEA. Deletions cut 1 base from V and 8 bases from J, with 9 bases between. The CDR3 DNA sequence: TGCAGCGTTGAAGTTGTAGGGTATGAGCAGTTCTTC. Its translation is CSVEVVGYEQFF.

The J gene is TRBJ1-2, the V gene TRBV4-3, with TRBD1 matching 8 bases. Per germline, CDR1 LGHNA and CDR2 YSLEER. The V gene end was trimmed by 0 bases and the J gene end by 5 bases; junction bases not matched to a gene: 8. The CDR3 runs 16 residues. The DNA for the CDR3 is TGCGCCAGCAGCCAAGATTCGACAGGGGAGGGGTATGGCTACACCTTC. Its translation: CASSQDSTGEGYGYTF.

The chain carries TRBV2 and TRBJ2-6, with 8 positions matching TRBD1. The CDR3 consists of 15 residues. The V gene end was trimmed by 6 bases and the J gene end by 3 bases; junction bases not matched to a gene: 4. The V gene's germline CDR1 is SNHLY and CDR2 FYNNEI. DNA of the CDR3: TGTGCCAGCAGGCAGGGGGCAAATGGGGCCAACGTCCTGACTTTC. It translates to CASRQGANGANVLTF. The variable domain in full, with the rest retrieved from reference TRBV2 and TRBJ2-6, is EPEVTQTPSHQVTQMGQEVILRCVPISNHLYFYWYRQILGQKVEFLVSFYNNEISEKSEIFDDQFSVERPDGSNFTLKIRSTKLEDSAMYFCASRQGANGANVLTFGAGSRLTVL.

V usage is TRBV28 and J usage is TRBJ1-5; 9 bases line up with TRBD1. From germline, CDR1 is MDHEN and CDR2 SYDVKM. This CDR3 has 15 amino acids. V dropped 6 bases and J dropped 0; count of bases not matched to a gene: 3. CDR3 loop: CASRTQGASNQPQHF. In DNA, the CDR3 is TGTGCCAGCAGGACACAGGGGGCTAGCAATCAGCCCCAGCATTTT.

The chain has TRBV7-2 and TRBJ1-1; the D is unclear. Germline CDR1 SGHTA, CDR2 FQGNSA. The CDR3 has 11 residues. The V end lost 1 base, the J end lost 11 bases, and 8 bases lay between the germline ends. The DNA of the CDR3 is TGTGCCAGCAGCTTAGGGACGGGGGCTTTCTTT. Residues: CASSLGTGAFF. Full variable domain (remainder filled in from reference TRBV7-2 and TRBJ1-1): GAGVSQSPSNKVTEKGKDVELRCDPISGHTALYWYRQSLGQGLEFLIYFQGNSAPDKSGLPSDRFSAERTGGSVSTLTIQRTQQEDSAVYLCASSLGTGAFFGQGTRLTVV.

The chain couples TRBV11-1 to TRBJ2-7; 10 bases are shared with TRBD1. Germline trimming cut 2 bases from V and 2 bases from J; bases unmatched to any gene: 6. Germline V gene data show CDR1 as SGHAT and CDR2 as FQDESV (reference sequence). The CDR3 totals 16 residues. The chain's CDR3 is CASSLSGTGATYEQYF. The CDR3 DNA reads as TGTGCCAGCAGCTTATCCGGGACAGGGGCTACCTACGAGCAGTACTTC.

This chain uses TRBV28 with TRBJ2-7; D might be TRBD1 (7 bases). This CDR3 comprises 15 residues. Trimming removed 6 bases from V and 1 base from J, with 16 bases in between. In germline, CDR1 is MDHEN, CDR2 SYDVKM. CDR3 DNA: TGTGCCAGCAGCCAACAGGGGACTTTTTCCTACGAGCAGTACTTC. It translates to CASSQQGTFSYEQYF.